This T cell receptor beta chain is from a study of OX40 agonist ivuxolimab in advanced cancers. This clone was detected only once. What it binds is unknown. Whole-study results and caveats: No antigen was identified for the clonally expanded peripheral T cells.

The method was immunoSEQ multiplex PCR; TCRdb's version includes in-frame clones alone and lacks a portion of them. There are about 70,000 clones in the sample; roughly 90% occur only once, and roughly 3% lies in the top ten. The CDR3 length is 15 residues. V was pared by 4 bases and J by 6 bases, with 8 bases of the junction left unmatched. The V gene's germline CDR1 is GTSNPN and CDR2 SVGIG (reference sequence). Baseline, cycle 4 day 1, and cycle 7 day 1 were the blood sampling points. The specimen comprised CD4+ or CD8+ T cells sorted from blood, sampled in a trial of the OX40 agonist ivuxolimab. This receptor was identified in an adult with an advanced solid tumor such as melanoma, head and neck, liver or kidney cancer. V gene TRBV30 combines with J gene TRBJ2-1; TRBD2 agrees at 11 bases. CDR3 in amino acids: CAWTHLAGGRNEQFF. The CDR3 region has the DNA TGTGCCTGGACCCACCTAGCGGGGGGCCGCAATGAGCAGTTCTTC.